These T cell receptor beta chains were read from a single sample in a study of shared clonotypes between healthy human individuals. The protocol was immunoSEQ multiplex PCR, while the TCRdb copy is restricted to in-frame clones and leaves out a portion. The table has roughly 2.5 million clones, around 90% seen once. Sequences were obtained from naive CD4+ T cells sorted from blood. The receptors originated from a man aged 18 to 29 in good health. Each CDR3 is given with its conserved first and last residue. The order of the fields is CDR3 DNA, CDR3 protein, V gene, D gene, J gene, CDR3 length, clone size. A D gene is named only where the DNA matches it firmly. The size entry is marked missing in some rows and otherwise reads once, few, many or a size class.

TGCGCCAGCAGCTTGGAAAAGACAGGGAACAATGAGCAGTTCTTC	CASSLEKTGNNEQFF	TRBV5-1	TRBD1	TRBJ2-1	15	.
TGTGCCAGCTCCGGGGGACAGAGGGGTAACTATGGCTACACCTTC	CASSGGQRGNYGYTF	TRBV18	TRBD1	TRBJ1-2	15	.
TGTGCCAGCAGTTTATATGGGACAGGGGGCATCACCGGGGAGCTGTTTTTT	CASSLYGTGGITGELFF	TRBV27	TRBD1	TRBJ2-2	17	.
TGTGCCAGTAGTATTGGACAACCCACAGATACGCAGTATTTT	CASSIGQPTDTQYF	TRBV19	.	TRBJ2-3	14	once
TGCGCCAGCAGCGGCGGGACAGGGCAGCAGTTCTTC	CASSGGTGQQFF	TRBV5-1	TRBD1	TRBJ2-1	12	few
TGTGCCTGGAGTGGTGGGACGACCCAGTACTTC	CAWSGGTTQYF	TRBV30	.	TRBJ2-5	11	.
TGTGCCAGCTCACCGTTTAAGGACACTGAAGCTTTCTTT	CASSPFKDTEAFF	TRBV18	.	TRBJ1-1	13	once
TGCGCCAGCAGCTTGGGGGCACCCACCGGGGAGCTGTTTTTT	CASSLGAPTGELFF	TRBV5-1	.	TRBJ2-2	14	.
TGTGCCAGCATCCGGGACAGGGCGAATGAGCAGTTCTTC	CASIRDRANEQFF	TRBV6-1	TRBD1	TRBJ2-1	13	.
TGTGCCAGCCGGTCAGCAGGGATAGAGACCCAGTACTTC	CASRSAGIETQYF	TRBV6-1	.	TRBJ2-5	13	.
TGTGCCAGCAGCGTCGGGTTTCCCACCGGGGAGCTGTTTTTT	CASSVGFPTGELFF	TRBV7-8	.	TRBJ2-2	14	.
TGTGCCAGCAGCCTCGGGACAGGGAACACCGGGGAGCTGTTTTTT	CASSLGTGNTGELFF	TRBV5-6	TRBD1	TRBJ2-2	15	.
TGTGCCAGTAGTTGGGGAGGAGCCCGCACAGATACGCAGTATTTT	CASSWGGARTDTQYF	TRBV19	.	TRBJ2-3	15	once
TGCGCCAGCAGCCCGACTAGAGGGTCCACAGATACGCAGTATTTT	CASSPTRGSTDTQYF	TRBV5-1	.	TRBJ2-3	15	.
TGTGCCAGCAGTGACTCACCAGGACAGCTTGGGGGTAATAATCAGCCCCAGCATTTT	CASSDSPGQLGGNNQPQHF	TRBV6-4	.	TRBJ1-5	19	.
TGCGCCAGCAGCTTGGATTTTAAGACCCAGTACTTC	CASSLDFKTQYF	TRBV5-1	.	TRBJ2-5	12	.
TGTGGGAGGGGAATGTCCCTGAGCGGGGGGGCTGCCTACGAGCAGTACTTC	CGRGMSLSGGAAYEQYF	TRBV12-5	TRBD2	TRBJ2-7	17	.
TGTGCCAGCTCACCAGGACTAGCGGGAGAGACCCAGTACTTC	CASSPGLAGETQYF	TRBV18	TRBD2	TRBJ2-5	14	.
TGTGCCAGCATTCGGGACAGTGGGGAGACCCAGTACTTC	CASIRDSGETQYF	TRBV2	TRBD1	TRBJ2-5	13	.
TGTGCCATCAGTGAACTGGAGACGGGGTATGGCTACACCTTC	CAISELETGYGYTF	TRBV10-3	.	TRBJ1-2	14	.
TGTGCCTGGAGTGTATCTTTGGACTTGAGTTTT	CAWSVSLDLSF	TRBV30	.	TRBJ1-3	11	.
TGTGCCAGCAGTTACTTAGGACAGGGAGGCACCCTCCACTTT	CASSYLGQGGTLHF	TRBV6-6	TRBD1	TRBJ1-6	14	.
TGTGCCATCAGTGACGGACAGGGTTTGAAGACCCAGTACTTC	CAISDGQGLKTQYF	TRBV10-3	TRBD1	TRBJ2-5	14	.
TGTGCCAGCAGCTTGGCTCATGTCAATTCACCCCTCCACTTT	CASSLAHVNSPLHF	TRBV5-5	.	TRBJ1-6	14	.
TGTGCCAGCAGTTTACAAGCTTTACCCCGAGGTGAAAAACTGTTTTTT	CASSLQALPRGEKLFF	TRBV28	.	TRBJ1-4	16	.